This TCR beta chain was documented in a study of blood T cell repertoires in COVID-19. Turning to the study itself: COVID-19 samples, acute and convalescent, were from the United States, Italy and Spain.

This CDR3 has 15 residues. Trimming removed 4 bases from V and 5 bases from J; junction bases left unmatched: 9. Germline CDR1 LGHNA, CDR2 YSLEER. Followed over time, Seattle patients had been enrolled while infection was active. In the authors' workflow: Amplification from reference gene primers served as the basis for estimated nucleated cell counts. Measured with immunoSEQ multiplex PCR; TCRdb has only the in-frame clones, and not every one. That table is the source of V, J and clone size, and D and trimming were worked out from the DNA. The repertoire holds 300,000 to 400,000 clones, with around 90% as singletons.

The receptor's source is a man aged 30 to 39 with COVID-19, enrolled during active disease. The sample comprised peripheral blood. This chain uses TRBV4-3 with TRBJ2-7; TRBD1 matches 9 bases. CDR3 residues: CASSPRRTGGDEQYF. DNA for the CDR3: TGCGCCAGCAGCCCCCGGCGTACAGGGGGCGACGAGCAGTACTTC.